This T cell receptor (beta chain) was sequenced in a study of Graves' ophthalmopathy and Graves' hyperthyroidism. Study at large: The authors collected peripheral blood at initial diagnosis, before any treatment. General study points: Ophthalmopathy was separated from stable hyperthyroidism by a 13-signature model with approximately 91% sensitivity and around 81% specificity.

About this clonotype: The antigen remains undetermined. This CDR3 fails to terminate in the conserved phenylalanine or tryptophan, so it likely reflects a read error.

As the template, RNA transcripts were used to amplify TCR beta CDR3 regions. Second-round multiplex PCR followed a first-round RT-PCR using HTBI primers. TCRdb called the multiplex PCR reads again in MiXCR, with one record for every CDR3 protein. There are more than 550,000 distinct CDR3 sequences in the sample; about two fifths occur only once, and around 3% lies in the top ten. Deletions cut 1 base from V and 7 bases from J, with 10 bases between. This CDR3 is built from 13 residues. This receptor was obtained from an adult man with Graves' ophthalmopathy. The chain is built from TRBV12-3 or TRBV12-4 and TRBJ2-5; D is possibly TRBD2 (6 bases). Input material: peripheral blood. CDR3 loop: CASSLVGGGTQYV. CDR3 sequence (DNA): TGTGCCAGCAGTTTAGTGGGGGGAGGGACCCAGTACGTC.